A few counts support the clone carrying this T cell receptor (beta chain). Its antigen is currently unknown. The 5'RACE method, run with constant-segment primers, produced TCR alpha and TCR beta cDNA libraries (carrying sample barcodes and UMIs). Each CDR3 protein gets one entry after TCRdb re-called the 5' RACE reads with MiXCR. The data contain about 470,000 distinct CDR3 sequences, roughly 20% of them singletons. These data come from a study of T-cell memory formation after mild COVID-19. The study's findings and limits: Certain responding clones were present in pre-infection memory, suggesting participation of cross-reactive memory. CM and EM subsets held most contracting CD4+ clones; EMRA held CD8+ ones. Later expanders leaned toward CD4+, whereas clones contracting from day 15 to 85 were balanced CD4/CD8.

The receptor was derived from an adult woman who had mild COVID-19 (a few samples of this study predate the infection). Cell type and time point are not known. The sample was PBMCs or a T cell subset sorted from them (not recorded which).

The chain's CDR3 is CASSLVQGSSYNEQFF. CDR3 DNA: TGTGCCAGCAGCTTAGTACAGGGGAGCTCCTACAATGAGCAGTTCTTC. The gene calls are TRBV11-2 and TRBJ2-1; TRBD1 matches 7 bases. This CDR3 contains 16 residues. V trimming: 1 base; J trimming: 0 bases; junction bases outside the gene matches: 3. CDR1 and CDR2 (germline): SGHAT, FQNNGV.